The 32 T cell receptor beta chains below come from one sample, sequenced in a study of blood T cells in healthy people across ages. Next came a second PCR, run for about 7 to 12 cycles, which used a sample-barcoded 5' primer along with a J-beta primer mix. One entry per CDR3 protein, called by TCRdb with MiXCR from the 5' RACE reads. The data contain 1.5 million to 1.8 million distinct CDR3 sequences, about 45% of them singletons. Sequencing input: blood. These receptors were taken from a woman aged 18-29 years in good health.

This chain uses TRBV13 with TRBJ2-3; D might be TRBD2 (6 bases). The CDR3 is 15 residues long. Per germline, CDR1 PRHDT and CDR2 FYEKMQ (reference sequence). V was trimmed by 4 bases and J by 4 bases, leaving 15 bases between them. Written as DNA, the CDR3 is TGTGCCAGCAGCTCGGAGACTAGTGAGGCAGATACGCAGTATTTT. Amino acids: CASSSETSEADTQYF.

This clonotype was detected only a few times. The chain has TRBV12-3 or TRBV12-4 and TRBJ2-5; tentative D call: TRBD2 (6 bases). This CDR3 region has 14 residues. V lost 7 bases, J lost 11 bases, and 23 bases lay in between. As DNA, the CDR3 is TGTGCCAGCACCCCGGGGCTAGCGCCTAGGGAGCAGTACTTC. Amino acid sequence: CASTPGLAPREQYF.

The V call is TRBV5-6, the J call TRBJ2-7; TRBD1 agrees at 10 bases. The ends lost 0 bases at V and 2 bases at J; junction bases unmatched: 14. The germline V gene encodes CDR1 SGHDT and CDR2 YYEEEE. The CDR3 runs to 19 residues. CDR3: CASSLARDRGLQRTYEQYF. CDR3 bases: TGTGCCAGCAGCTTGGCTCGGGACAGGGGCCTTCAGAGAACCTACGAGCAGTACTTC.

The rearrangement joins TRBV27 to TRBJ1-2, with 7 nucleotides matching TRBD1. CDR3 length: 14 residues. Germline V gene data show CDR1 as MNHEY and CDR2 as SMNVEV (reference sequence). The trim removed 7 bases at V and 7 bases at J, leaving 12 bases unmatched. CDR3 DNA sequence: TGTGCCAGCACCACCCTACAGGGGTTTGCTGGCTACACCTTC. The encoded protein is CASTTLQGFAGYTF.

J is TRBJ1-2 and V is TRBV14, with 7 bases lining up with TRBD1. V lost 4 bases and J lost 5; bases outside the gene matches: 7. Germline values: CDR1 SGHDN, CDR2 FVKESK. This CDR3 has 14 amino acids. The CDR3, as DNA: TGTGCCAGCAGCCCACAGACAGGGATTTATGGCTACACCTTC. It is translated as CASSPQTGIYGYTF.

The genes are TRBV29-1 and TRBJ2-7, with 11 bases identical to TRBD2. The CDR3 spans 12 residues. The germline V gene has CDR1 SQVTM and CDR2 ANQGSEA. Trimming cost V 3 bases and J 7 bases; bases outside gene matches: 2. CDR3 sequence: CSVEGLAEEQYF. CDR3 DNA sequence: TGCAGCGTTGAGGGACTAGCGGAAGAGCAGTACTTC.

The V call is TRBV21-1, the J call TRBJ2-7; the tabulated D call, TRBD1, remains unverified against the DNA. TRBV21-1 is annotated as a pseudogene. The CDR3 spans 15 residues. CDR3 coding DNA: TGTGCCAGCAGCGCCCGAGAGTCTATGGGGGGAGAGCAGTACTTC. Translated, it gives CASSARESMGGEQYF.

The rearrangement links TRBV18 to TRBJ2-7; TRBD1 might be the D (6 bases). From germline, CDR1 is KGHSH and CDR2 LQKENI. Trimming took off 4 bases at V and 2 bases at J, with 12 bases between the two ends. The CDR3 runs to 14 residues. CDR3 sequence (DNA): TGTGCCAGCTCACTCAGGACAGCCACCTACGAGCAGTACTTC. Its translation is CASSLRTATYEQYF.

A word on this clonotype: This could be a read error, since a much larger clone is one nucleotide away. The V and J genes are TRBV10-3 and TRBJ2-4, with D possibly TRBD2 on 5 matching bases. The end of the DNA fits TRBJ2-7 better, so the J call may be wrong. Germline CDR1 is ENHRY and CDR2 is SYGVKD. The CDR3 loop spans 12 amino acids. The CDR3 reads CTISRTGDEQYF. DNA of the CDR3: TGTACCATCAGTCGGACCGGGGACGAGCAGTACTTC.

The chain recombines TRBV6-2 or TRBV6-3 with TRBJ1-2, with D possibly being TRBD1 (5 bases). The CDR3 has 14 amino acids. V was shortened by 2 bases and J by 6 bases, with 13 bases between the two germline ends. In germline, CDR1 is MNHEY, CDR2 SVGEGT. The CDR3: CASSYLRAGHGYTF. DNA for the CDR3: TGTGCCAGCAGTTACCTCAGGGCTGGCCATGGCTACACCTTC.

This clonotype appeared once. The rearrangement uses TRBV18 and TRBJ2-5, with 8 bases lining up with TRBD1. CDR1 is KGHSH and CDR2 is LQKENI in the germline V gene. The CDR3 is 16 amino acids. After removal of 3 bases from V and 5 bases from J, the junction contained 11 bases not matched to a gene. The CDR3 region is CASSPLGQGSSETQYF. For the CDR3, the DNA is TGTGCCAGCTCACCTCTCGGACAGGGAAGTAGCGAGACCCAGTACTTC.

This clonotype has a handful of counts. The DNA for the CDR3 is TGCAGTGCTAGTTCCAGGGTTCTTGGCTACACCTTC. Translation: CSASSRVLGYTF. The chain couples TRBV20-1 to TRBJ1-2, with D possibly being TRBD1 (5 bases). The CDR3 has 12 residues. V was cut by 3 bases and J by 7 bases, with 12 bases left in between. Germline V gene lookup returns CDR1 DFQATT and CDR2 SNEGSKA (reference sequence).

This clonotype was seen ten or more times. V gene TRBV9 combines with J gene TRBJ2-1; the D gene could be TRBD1 or TRBD2 (5 bases each). V lost 0 bases to trimming and J lost 10 bases, with 11 bases between them. The CDR3 loop spans 13 amino acids. Germline V gene sequence: CDR1 SGDLS, CDR2 YYNGEE. The CDR3 DNA follows: TGTGCCAGCAGCGTAGGTGGGGGAACAGAGCAGTTCTTC. It is translated as CASSVGGGTEQFF.

This chain uses TRBV4-1 with TRBJ2-5; 7 bases map to TRBD1. The germline gives CDR1 MGHRA, CDR2 YSYEKL. Unmatched junction bases numbered 5, after V lost 4 bases and J lost 3 bases. The CDR3 length is 14 residues. DNA for the CDR3: TGCGCCAGCAGCCCAACTACAGGGGAAGAGACCCAGTACTTC. Amino acids: CASSPTTGEETQYF.

This rearrangement joins TRBV27 to TRBJ1-2, with a weak D call TRBD1 (6 bases). Germline values: CDR1 MNHEY, CDR2 SMNVEV (reference sequence). This CDR3 has 13 residues. Trimming removed 5 bases from V and 6 bases from J, with 13 bases in between. The CDR3 reads CASSGKAGDGYTF. DNA of the CDR3: TGTGCCAGCAGTGGAAAGGCAGGGGATGGCTACACCTTC.

The V call is TRBV11-2, the J call TRBJ2-7; no definite D call. Trimming cost V 1 base and J 3 bases, with 10 bases left between them. Germline CDR1 is SGHAT and CDR2 is FQNNGV. The CDR3 is 14 amino acids. CDR3 in DNA: TGTGCCAGCAGCTTAGGTGGCAGCTACTACGAGCAGTACTTC. This gives the protein CASSLGGSYYEQYF.

This clonotype was seen a few times. This sequence joins TRBV27 and TRBJ1-1, with a weak D call TRBD1 (5 bases). In germline, CDR1 is MNHEY, CDR2 SMNVEV (reference sequence). V was cut by 8 bases and J by 0 bases, with 19 bases left in between. The CDR3 has 16 amino acids. For the CDR3, the DNA is TGTGCCAGCTCGAGGGACGCTTACTCCATGAACACTGAAGCTTTCTTT. Protein product: CASSRDAYSMNTEAFF.

This clonotype was seen a handful of times. CDR3 sequence: CASRPLGRGYGYTF. CDR3 nucleotide sequence: TGTGCCAGCAGGCCCCTAGGACGTGGCTATGGCTACACCTTC. This rearrangement joins TRBV6-5 to TRBJ1-2; no clear D. The CDR3 spans 14 residues. Trimming took 6 bases from V and 4 from J, leaving 15 bases between them. CDR1 is MNHEY and CDR2 is SVGAGI in the germline V gene.

This clonotype was seen a handful of times. Here the CDR3 reads CASSLVKSGQNLNIQYF. CDR3 coding DNA: TGTGCCAGCAGCTTAGTGAAAAGTGGACAGAACTTAAACATTCAGTACTTC. This chain joins TRBV7-2 and TRBJ2-4; possibly TRBD1 for D (6 bases). Germline V lookup: CDR1 SGHTA, CDR2 FQGNSA. Trimming cost V 1 base and J 6 bases, with 19 bases left between them. This CDR3 has 17 amino acids.

A few counts support this clonotype. The CDR3 sequence is CAISEFSANTEAFF. The CDR3 region has the DNA TGTGCCATCAGTGAGTTTTCAGCAAACACTGAAGCTTTCTTT. This chain uses TRBV10-3 with TRBJ1-1; D is unresolved. There are 14 residues in the CDR3. The V and J ends lost 1 base and 2 bases respectively, with 8 bases between them. Germline values: CDR1 ENHRY, CDR2 SYGVKD.

This chain links TRBV14 with TRBJ2-1; D may correspond to TRBD1 or TRBD2 (5 bases each). The V end lost 2 bases, the J end lost 0 bases, and 11 bases lay between the germline ends. The CDR3 loop spans 16 amino acids. CDR1 SGHDN and CDR2 FVKESK come from the germline V gene. The CDR3 DNA reads TGTGCCAGCAGCCAATTGGCAGGGAGCTCCTACAATGAGCAGTTCTTC. This encodes CASSQLAGSSYNEQFF.

This clonotype was observed a handful of times. The genes are TRBV12-3 or TRBV12-4 and TRBJ2-3; a possible D gene is TRBD1 (6 bases). CDR3 length equals 14 residues. V lost 7 bases to trimming and J lost 1 base, with 12 bases between them. CDR3 region: CASTLDRGTDTQYF. CDR3 sequence (DNA): TGTGCCAGCACCTTGGACAGAGGCACAGATACGCAGTATTTT.

This clonotype was observed a few times. The rearrangement links TRBV9 to TRBJ1-1, with D possibly TRBD1 on 6 matching bases. Looked up from germline, CDR1 is SGDLS and CDR2 is YYNGEE. The CDR3 sequence is 14 residues long. V lost 2 bases and J 1 base, leaving 9 bases between the germline ends. CDR3 amino acids: CASSVGGQNTEAFF. CDR3 DNA: TGTGCCAGCAGCGTGGGGGGACAGAACACTGAAGCTTTCTTT.

This clonotype appeared a few times. The chain uses TRBV27 and TRBJ1-2, with a possible D match to TRBD1 (5 bases). V lost 2 bases, J lost 4 bases, and 14 bases lay in between. Germline V CDR1 and CDR2: MNHEY, SMNVEV (reference sequence). The CDR3 runs 15 residues. The CDR3 bases are TGTGCCAGCAGTTTAGTCCCAGACAGCCTCTATGGCTACACCTTC. Amino acids: CASSLVPDSLYGYTF.

The chain is built from TRBV4-3 and TRBJ1-2; perhaps TRBD1 as D (5 bases). Trimming pared 2 bases from V and 1 base from J, leaving 8 bases between. Germline V lookup: CDR1 LGHNA, CDR2 YSLEER. The CDR3 is 14 amino acids. The CDR3 protein is CASSQTTDNYGYTF. CDR3 DNA: TGCGCCAGCAGCCAAACGACAGATAACTATGGCTACACCTTC.

The chain couples TRBV2 to TRBJ1-2; no definite D call. The germline CDR1 and CDR2 sequences are SNHLY and FYNNEI. Trimming pared 5 bases from V and 10 bases from J, leaving 17 bases between. The CDR3 extends over 13 amino acids. The CDR3 here is CASSYTSGSDYTF. The DNA for the CDR3 is TGTGCCAGCAGTTATACCTCAGGTTCTGACTACACCTTC.

The gene calls are TRBV7-9 and TRBJ1-5; D unresolved. The V gene's germline CDR1 is SEHNR and CDR2 FQNEAQ (reference sequence). This CDR3 is built from 16 residues. V shed 4 bases and J shed 2 bases, with 15 bases lying between them. In DNA form, the CDR3 reads TGTGCCAGCAGCTCAAGACCGAGCTTGGGCAATCAGCCCCAGCATTTT. Translated: CASSSRPSLGNQPQHF.

CDR3: CASRQLAGRLNEQFF. The CDR3 nucleotides are TGTGCCAGCAGGCAACTAGCAGGAAGGCTCAATGAGCAGTTCTTC. V and J are TRBV5-4 and TRBJ2-1; D may be TRBD2 (6 bases). The CDR3 extends over 15 amino acids. V lost 5 bases, J lost 6 bases, and 18 bases lay in between. Germline-derived CDR1 and CDR2 are SGHNT and YYREEE (reference sequence).

In its sample, this clonotype was seen many times. The chain joins TRBV7-2 to TRBJ2-1, with 12 bases identical to TRBD2. The junction had 5 bases not matched to a gene; V was cut back by 5 bases and J by 6 bases. The length of the CDR3 is 15 residues. Germline V gives CDR1 SGHTA, CDR2 FQGNSA. The CDR3 reads CASSLLAGGINEQFF. Here the CDR3 DNA reads TGTGCCAGCAGCCTCCTAGCGGGGGGGATCAATGAGCAGTTCTTC.

A few counts support this clonotype. The chain recombines TRBV20-1 with TRBJ2-3; 10 bases are a match to TRBD2. Germline V lookup: CDR1 DFQATT, CDR2 SNEGSKA (reference sequence). Trimming at V came to 5 bases and at J to 4 bases, leaving 3 bases not matched to a gene. The CDR3 is 13 residues long. The CDR3 loop is CSARTSGADTQYF. The CDR3 bases are TGCAGTGCTCGGACTAGCGGCGCAGATACGCAGTATTTT.

This clonotype showed up just a few times. The chain employs TRBV21-1 and TRBJ1-2; TRBD1, as called in the table, went unchecked against the DNA. TRBV21-1 has pseudogene status. The CDR3 runs to 14 residues. This CDR3 reads CASSKGGAAYGYTF. The CDR3 coding sequence is TGTGCCAGCAGCAAAGGAGGGGCTGCCTATGGCTACACCTTC.

V usage is TRBV24-1 and J usage is TRBJ2-3; the match to TRBD1 covers 7 bases. This CDR3 has 16 residues. The germline V gene encodes CDR1 KGHDR and CDR2 SFDVKD. J lost 3 bases, V lost 4 bases, and 9 bases had no gene match. The DNA of the CDR3 is TGTGCCACCAGTGACCCCCCGGGACAGAGGACAGATACGCAGTATTTT. As protein: CATSDPPGQRTDTQYF.